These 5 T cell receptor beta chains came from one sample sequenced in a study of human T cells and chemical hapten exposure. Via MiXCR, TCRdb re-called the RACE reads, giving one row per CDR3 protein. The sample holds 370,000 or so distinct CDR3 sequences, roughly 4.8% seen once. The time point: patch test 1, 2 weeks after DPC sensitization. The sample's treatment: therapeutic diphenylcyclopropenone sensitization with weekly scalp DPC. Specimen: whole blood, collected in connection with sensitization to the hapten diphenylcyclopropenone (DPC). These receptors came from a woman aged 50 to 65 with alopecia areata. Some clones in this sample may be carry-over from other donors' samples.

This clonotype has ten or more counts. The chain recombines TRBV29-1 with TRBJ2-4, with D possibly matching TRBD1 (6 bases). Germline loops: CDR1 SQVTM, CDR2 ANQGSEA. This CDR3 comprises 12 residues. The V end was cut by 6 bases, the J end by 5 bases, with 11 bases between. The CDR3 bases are TGCAGCGTGCAGGGGTCCGAAAACATTCAGTACTTC. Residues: CSVQGSENIQYF.

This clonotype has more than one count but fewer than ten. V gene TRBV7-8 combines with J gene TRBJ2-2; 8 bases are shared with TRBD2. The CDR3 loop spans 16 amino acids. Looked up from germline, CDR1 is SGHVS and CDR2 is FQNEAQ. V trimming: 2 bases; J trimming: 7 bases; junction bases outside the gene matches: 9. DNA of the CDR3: TGTGCCAGCAGCTTAAGCCTAGCGGGCCCCGGCGGGGAGCTGTTTTTT. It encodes CASSLSLAGPGGELFF.

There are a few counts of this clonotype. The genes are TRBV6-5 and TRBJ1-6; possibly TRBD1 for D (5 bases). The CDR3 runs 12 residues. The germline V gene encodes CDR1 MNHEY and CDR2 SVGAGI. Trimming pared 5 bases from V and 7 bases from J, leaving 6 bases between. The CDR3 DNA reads TGTGCCAGCAGTCGGGACAATTCACCCCTCCACTTT. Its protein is CASSRDNSPLHF.

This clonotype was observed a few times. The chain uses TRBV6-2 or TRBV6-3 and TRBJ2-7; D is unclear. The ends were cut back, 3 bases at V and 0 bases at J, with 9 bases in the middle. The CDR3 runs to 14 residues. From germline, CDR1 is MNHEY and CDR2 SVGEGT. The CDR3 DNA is TGTGCCAGCAGTTATCCGGACCGCTCCTACGAGCAGTACTTC. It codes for CASSYPDRSYEQYF.

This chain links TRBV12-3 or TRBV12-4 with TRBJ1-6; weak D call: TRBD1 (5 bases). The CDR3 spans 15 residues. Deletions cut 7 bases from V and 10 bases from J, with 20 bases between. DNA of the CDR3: TGTGCCAGCACTTCGCAAGAGGGACTAGGATCACCCCTCCACTTT. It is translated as CASTSQEGLGSPLHF.